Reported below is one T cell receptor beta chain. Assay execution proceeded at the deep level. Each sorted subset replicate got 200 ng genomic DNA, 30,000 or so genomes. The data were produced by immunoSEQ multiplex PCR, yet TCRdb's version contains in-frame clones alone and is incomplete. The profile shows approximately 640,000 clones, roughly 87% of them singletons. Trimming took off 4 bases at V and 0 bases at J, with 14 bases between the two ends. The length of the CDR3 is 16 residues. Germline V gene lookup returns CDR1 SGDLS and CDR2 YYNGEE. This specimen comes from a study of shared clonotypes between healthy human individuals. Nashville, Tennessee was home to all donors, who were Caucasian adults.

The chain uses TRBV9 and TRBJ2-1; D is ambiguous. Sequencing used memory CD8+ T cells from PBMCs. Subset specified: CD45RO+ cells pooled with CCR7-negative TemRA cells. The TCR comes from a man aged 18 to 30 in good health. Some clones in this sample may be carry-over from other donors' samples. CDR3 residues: CASSSTRASSYNEQFF. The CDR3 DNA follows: TGTGCCAGCAGCTCCACCCGCGCCAGCTCCTACAATGAGCAGTTCTTC.